Listed below are T cell receptor beta chains from one sample, sequenced in a study of T cell repertoires in cytomegalovirus infection. For these receptors, no antigen is known. TCRdb called the reads again in MiXCR, with one record for every CDR3 protein. The sample has under 500,000 distinct CDR3 sequences, 42% seen once. Sequenced here: cultured PBMCs, sampled from culture after CMV antigen stimulation. The receptors were gathered from a human donor in good health (CMV status not recorded). Some clones in this sample may be carry-over from other donors' samples. CDR3s include the opening cysteine and the closing phenylalanine or tryptophan. A D gene is named only where the DNA matches it firmly. Rows give clone size only sometimes, using once, few, many, or a class for an expanded clone.

TRBV6-2/TRBV6-3,TRBD2,TRBJ2-2,NA,CASRRGLVLTGELFF,TGTGCCAGCAGGAGGGGACTAGTCCTCACCGGGGAGCTGTTTTTT
TRBV13,NA,TRBJ2-2,NA,CASSDNRITGELFF,TGTGCCAGCAGCGATAACAGGATCACCGGGGAGCTGTTTTTT
TRBV19,TRBD2,TRBJ2-2,few,CASSSLAGTGELFF,TGTGCCAGTAGTAGCCTAGCGGGGACCGGGGAGCTGTTTTTT
TRBV7-2,NA,TRBJ2-2,few,CASSPPRIRGGELFF,TGTGCCAGCAGCCCCCCGAGAATACGCGGCGGGGAGCTGTTTTTT
TRBV7-2,TRBD1,TRBJ2-7,few,CASSLRTGGGEQYF,TGTGCCAGCAGCCTGAGGACAGGGGGCGGCGAGCAGTACTTC
TRBV7-2,TRBD2,TRBJ2-3,few,CASSLTRVTGGTDTQYF,TGTGCCAGCAGCTTAACTCGCGTGACGGGAGGAACAGATACGCAGTATTTT
TRBV28,NA,TRBJ1-3,NA,CASRPGRGSGNTIYF,TGTGCCAGCAGACCCGGGAGGGGCTCTGGAAACACCATATATTTT
TRBV2,NA,TRBJ1-1,NA,CASSTLTEGNTEAFF,TGTGCCAGCAGCACACTAACGGAGGGGAACACTGAAGCTTTCTTT
TRBV12-3/TRBV12-4,NA,TRBJ2-2,NA,CASSKTGELFF,TGTGCCAGCAGCAAAACCGGGGAGCTGTTTTTT
TRBV7-2,NA,TRBJ2-7,few,CASSPGTWAGEQYF,TGTGCCAGCAGCCCCGGGACTTGGGCGGGCGAGCAGTACTTC
TRBV7-2,TRBD1,TRBJ2-5,few,CASSLLGQGAETQYF,TGTGCCAGCAGCTTATTGGGACAGGGGGCTGAGACCCAGTACTTC
TRBV5-5,NA,TRBJ2-5,NA,CASSPWSSETQYF,TGTGCCAGCAGCCCATGGAGTTCGGAGACCCAGTACTTC
TRBV4-2,TRBD1,TRBJ2-5,NA,CASSQVPRGQGLNHQETQYF,TGTGCCAGCAGCCAAGTCCCACGGGGACAGGGCCTAAATCACCAAGAGACCCAGTACTTC
TRBV7-2,TRBD1,TRBJ1-6,many,CASSPGQGANNSPLHF,TGTGCCAGCAGCCCAGGACAGGGGGCAAATAATTCACCCCTCCACTTT
TRBV7-2,TRBD2,TRBJ2-5,few,CASSPGGGEETQYF,TGTGCCAGCAGCCCGGGGGGTGGCGAAGAGACCCAGTACTTC
TRBV27,NA,TRBJ2-1,NA,CASSLSYLGSFHEQFF,TGTGCCAGCAGTTTATCGTACTTGGGGTCCTTCCATGAGCAGTTCTTC
TRBV6-5,TRBD1,TRBJ1-1,NA,CASTGQGAEAFF,TGTGCCAGCACGGGACAGGGTGCTGAAGCTTTCTTT
TRBV12-3/TRBV12-4,TRBD1,TRBJ1-5,once,CASSQTGTGLGPQHF,TGTGCCAGCAGTCAAACCGGGACAGGGCTAGGGCCCCAGCATTTT
TRBV7-2,NA,TRBJ2-7,NA,CASSNFYEQYF,TGTGCCAGCAGCAACTTCTACGAGCAGTACTTC
TRBV7-4,NA,TRBJ2-1,NA,CASSPPRGVGEQFF,TGTGCCAGCAGCCCACCCAGGGGCGTGGGTGAGCAGTTCTTC
TRBV12-3/TRBV12-4,NA,TRBJ2-1,NA,CASSLARLAREQFF,TGTGCCAGCAGTTTAGCGCGGTTAGCGCGTGAGCAGTTCTTC
TRBV28,TRBD1,TRBJ1-1,NA,CASSLYRGRTEAFF,TGTGCCAGCAGTCTCTACAGGGGGCGGACTGAAGCTTTCTTT